At least ten counts were recorded for the clone carrying this T cell receptor beta chain. Its antigen is undetermined. The data belong to a study of response to subunit inactivated influenza vaccine. Study-level results: Authors proposed each seasonal influenza vaccination draws in few new T cells.

V lost 2 bases, J lost 3 bases, and 14 bases stayed unmatched. This CDR3 comprises 17 residues. In germline, CDR1 is SQVTM, CDR2 ANQGSEA. TCRdb reprocessed the RT-PCR reads with MiXCR, giving one entry per CDR3 protein. This table has approximately 500,000 distinct CDR3 sequences, 10% to 15% appearing once. Here the sequenced sample was PBMCs from blood, taken more than 35 days after vaccination. V gene TRBV29-1 combines with J gene TRBJ2-7; 9 bases are a match to TRBD1. The receptor's source is a man aged 45-60 years who received an inactivated influenza vaccine. The CDR3 protein is CSVELMDRDRAIYEQYF. The CDR3 nucleotides are TGCAGCGTTGAACTCATGGACCGGGACAGGGCGATCTACGAGCAGTACTTC.